The clone carrying this T cell receptor (beta chain) appeared once. The data are from a study of technical replicates of blood from a handful of donors. The V end was cut by 8 bases, the J end by 4 bases, with 15 bases between. The CDR3 is 14 amino acids. Germline CDR1 reads SGHVS; CDR2 reads FQNEAQ. Clones were read by immunoSEQ multiplex PCR, and TCRdb kept only the in-frame ones, dropping some. Among more than 65,000 clones listed, nearly 95% were seen once. The source of this sequence is a human donor in good health. The material sequenced was T cells isolated from PBMCs. The gene calls are TRBV7-8 and TRBJ2-1; D not resolved. In DNA, the CDR3 is TGTGCCAGCTATAGTGGGCATCGGTACAATGAGCAGTTCTTC. Translating gives CASYSGHRYNEQFF. The whole variable domain, filled in from reference TRBV7-8 and TRBJ2-1, reads GAGVSQSPRYKVAKRGQDVALRCDPISGHVSLFWYQQALGQGPEFLTYFQNEAQLDKSGLPSDRFFAERPEGSVSTLKIQRTQQEDSAVYLCASYSGHRYNEQFFGPGTRLTVL.